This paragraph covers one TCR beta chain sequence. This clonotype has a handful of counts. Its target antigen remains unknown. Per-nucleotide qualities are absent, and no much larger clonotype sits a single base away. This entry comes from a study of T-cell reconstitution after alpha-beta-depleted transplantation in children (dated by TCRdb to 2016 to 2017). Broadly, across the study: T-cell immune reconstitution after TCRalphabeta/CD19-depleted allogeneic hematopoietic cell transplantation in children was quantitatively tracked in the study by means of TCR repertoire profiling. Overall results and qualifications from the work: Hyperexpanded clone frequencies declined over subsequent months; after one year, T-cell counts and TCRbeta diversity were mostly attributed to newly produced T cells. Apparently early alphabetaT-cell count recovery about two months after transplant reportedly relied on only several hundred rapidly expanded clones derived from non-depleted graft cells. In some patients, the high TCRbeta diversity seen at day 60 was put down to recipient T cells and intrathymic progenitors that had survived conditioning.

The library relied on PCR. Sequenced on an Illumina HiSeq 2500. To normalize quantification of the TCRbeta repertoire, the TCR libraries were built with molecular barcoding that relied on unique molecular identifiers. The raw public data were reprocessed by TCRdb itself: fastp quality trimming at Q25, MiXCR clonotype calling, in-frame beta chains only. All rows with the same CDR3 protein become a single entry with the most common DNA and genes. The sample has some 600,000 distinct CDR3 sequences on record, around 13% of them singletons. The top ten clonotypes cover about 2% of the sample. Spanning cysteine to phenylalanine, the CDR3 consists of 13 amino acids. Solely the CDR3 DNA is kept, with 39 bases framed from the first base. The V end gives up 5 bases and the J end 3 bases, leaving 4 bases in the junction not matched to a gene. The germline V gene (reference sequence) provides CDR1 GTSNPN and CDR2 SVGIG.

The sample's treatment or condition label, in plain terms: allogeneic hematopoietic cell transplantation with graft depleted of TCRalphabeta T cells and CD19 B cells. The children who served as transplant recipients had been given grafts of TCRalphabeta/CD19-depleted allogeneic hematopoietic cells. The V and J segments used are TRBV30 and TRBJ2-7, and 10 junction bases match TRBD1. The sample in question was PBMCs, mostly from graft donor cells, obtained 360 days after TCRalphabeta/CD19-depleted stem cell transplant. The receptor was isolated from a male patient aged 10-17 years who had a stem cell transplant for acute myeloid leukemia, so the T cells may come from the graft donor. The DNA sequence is TGTGCCTGGGTCCGGGACAGGGGCTACGAGCAGTACTTC. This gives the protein CAWVRDRGYEQYF.